The 26 T cell receptor beta chains below come from one sample, sequenced in a study of blood T cell repertoires in COVID-19 (dated by TCRdb to 2020 to 2021). Receptor libraries were prepared by the immunoSEQ multiplex PCR assay. TCRdb retrieved this table from immuneACCESS and kept in-frame rearrangements only. Not all clones are present; in checked studies, unresolved V genes account for under half, and no reason is known for the remainder. The sample profile shows about 240,000 clones; around 89% of them were found once. The ten biggest clones cover around 4% of the sample. The sample taken for sequencing was PBMCs or T cells enriched from blood (not recorded which). The receptor source for this set is a woman aged 25 to 39 who had recovered from COVID-19.

The gene calls are TRBV6-4 and TRBJ2-2; TRBD2 is a possible D gene (6 bases). Germline V gives CDR1 MRHNA, CDR2 SNTAGT. Trimming took off 9 bases at V and 1 base at J, with 12 bases between the two ends. This CDR3 comprises 14 residues. The CDR3 is CARGGRLNTGELFF. The CDR3 DNA reads as TGTGCCAGGGGGGGAAGGTTGAACACCGGGGAGCTGTTTTTT.

The gene calls are TRBV9 and TRBJ1-2, with 7 bases aligning to TRBD1. V lost 6 bases, J lost 4 bases, and 9 bases stayed unmatched. Germline lookup yields CDR1 SGDLS and CDR2 YYNGEE. The CDR3 totals 14 residues. CDR3 in DNA: TGTGCCAGCACACCATGGGGACAGACCTATGGCTACACCTTC. It is translated as CASTPWGQTYGYTF.

Comments on this clone: Different DNA sequences within this sample yield the same CDR3. The CDR3 sequence is CASSQGGDYGYTF. In DNA form, the CDR3 reads TGCGCCAGCAGCCAAGGTGGAGACTATGGCTACACCTTC. The gene calls are TRBV4-3 and TRBJ1-2; D is unclear. Between the trimmed V and J ends, which lost 1 base and 3 bases, there was a span of 6 bases. Germline V gene lookup returns CDR1 LGHNA and CDR2 YSLEER. CDR3 length equals 13 residues.

The table lists this clone with a count of one. CDR3 nucleotide sequence: TGTGCCAGCAGCTTAGATCTGGCAGGCATTCAGTACTTC. It codes for CASSLDLAGIQYF. The V gene is TRBV11-2, the J gene TRBJ2-4; unclear D gene. Trimming took off 0 bases at V and 9 bases at J, with 9 bases between the two ends. This CDR3 region has 13 residues. From germline, CDR1 is SGHAT and CDR2 FQNNGV.

The chain uses TRBV5-4 and TRBJ2-7, with 7 bases lining up with TRBD1. This CDR3 spans 15 amino acids. The V segment lost 6 bases and the J segment 2 bases; nucleotides outside the gene matches: 11. Germline assignment: CDR1 SGHNT and CDR2 YYREEE (reference sequence). CDR3 amino acids: CASTPGGAAPYEQYF. Here the CDR3 DNA reads TGTGCCAGCACCCCAGGGGGAGCGGCCCCCTACGAGCAGTACTTC.

CDR3 sequence: CASSVGAGVRHEQFF. The CDR3 nucleotides are TGTGCCAGCAGCGTAGGGGCGGGAGTGCGGCATGAGCAGTTCTTC. J is TRBJ2-1 and V is TRBV9; TRBD2 matches at 7 bases. The germline CDR1 and CDR2 sequences are SGDLS and YYNGEE. The CDR3 spans 15 residues. The trim removed 0 bases at V and 8 bases at J, leaving 8 bases unmatched. Full variable domain (rest looked up from reference TRBV9 and TRBJ2-1): DSGVTQTPKHLITATGQRVTLRCSPRSGDLSVYWYQQSLDQGLQFLIQYYNGEERAKGNILERFSAQQFPDLHSELNLSSLELGDSALYFCASSVGAGVRHEQFFGPGTRLTVL.

This chain links TRBV5-4 with TRBJ2-3, with 7 bases that match TRBD2. The germline V gene encodes CDR1 SGHNT and CDR2 YYREEE (reference sequence). CDR3 length: 16 residues. The V and J ends lost 3 bases and 2 bases, in that order; junction bases with no gene match: 9. The CDR3 protein is CASSSGRLAVTDTQYF. As DNA, the CDR3 is TGTGCCAGCAGCTCCGGGAGGCTCGCCGTCACAGATACGCAGTATTTT.

This clone has just one count. This chain joins TRBV28 and TRBJ2-7; TRBD1 might be the D (6 bases). The ends were cut back, 2 bases at V and 4 bases at J, with 15 bases in the middle. Germline CDR1 is MDHEN and CDR2 is SYDVKM. There are 15 residues in the CDR3. The CDR3 DNA reads TGTGCCAGCAGTTTAACGGCAGGGGCCTGGTACGAGCAGTACTTC. This translates into CASSLTAGAWYEQYF.

The chain is built from TRBV28 and TRBJ1-2; 9 nucleotides line up with TRBD1. Germline V CDR1 and CDR2: MDHEN, SYDVKM. There are 14 residues in the CDR3. J was trimmed by 7 bases and V by 6 bases; bases with no gene match: 9. CDR3: CASRRIGTGSGYTF. The CDR3 coding sequence is TGTGCCAGCAGACGAATAGGGACAGGGAGTGGCTACACCTTC.

The chain couples TRBV28 to TRBJ1-3; D unclear. Trimming cost V 6 bases and J 4 bases, with 7 bases left between them. Germline-derived CDR1 and CDR2 are MDHEN and SYDVKM. CDR3 length: 12 residues. The CDR3 coding sequence is TGTGCCAGCAGACTAACAGGAAACACCATATATTTT. The encoded protein is CASRLTGNTIYF.

The rearrangement links TRBV27 to TRBJ1-5; 7 nucleotides agree with TRBD1. The germline CDR1 and CDR2 sequences are MNHEY and SMNVEV (reference sequence). This CDR3 region has 19 residues. Trimming removed 6 bases from V and 1 base from J; junction bases left unmatched: 18. The CDR3 DNA sequence: TGTGCCAGCAGCTCCGTACCGGGACAGCTTATTGGGAGCAATCAGCCCCAGCATTTT. This codes for CASSSVPGQLIGSNQPQHF.

The chain carries TRBV6-1 and TRBJ2-3; TRBD2 matches at 11 bases. CDR1 MNHNS and CDR2 SASEGT come from the germline V gene. V was clipped by 2 bases and J by 3 bases; unmatched bases: 4. The CDR3 spans 16 residues. The CDR3 loop is CASSERLAGGTDTQYF. The CDR3 DNA is TGTGCCAGCAGTGAAAGGCTAGCGGGAGGTACAGATACGCAGTATTTT.

This clone was observed a single time. The chain is built from TRBV18 and TRBJ2-7, with 8 bases identical to TRBD2. The CDR3 consists of 18 residues. The V gene's germline CDR1 is KGHSH and CDR2 LQKENI. V shed 8 bases, J shed 0 bases, and the junction held 18 bases outside the gene matches. The CDR3: CASAQAVAGRGFSYEQYF. The CDR3 DNA sequence: TGTGCCAGCGCGCAGGCCGTAGCGGGAAGGGGTTTCTCCTACGAGCAGTACTTC.

This chain links TRBV3-1 (or the pseudogene TRBV3-2) with TRBJ2-3; D is perhaps TRBD2 (5 bases). The CDR3 contains 15 residues. Germline lookup yields CDR1 LGHDT and CDR2 YNNKEL (reference sequence). The V gene lost 3 bases and the J gene lost 2 bases, with 12 bases spanning the gap. The CDR3 DNA is TGTGCCAGCAGCCAGAGCTATCGGGACACAGATACGCAGTATTTT. It translates to CASSQSYRDTDTQYF.

The CDR3 loop is CASSLVTGSTEAFF. DNA for the CDR3: TGTGCCAGCAGCTTAGTGACAGGGAGCACTGAAGCTTTCTTT. This chain joins TRBV7-2 and TRBJ1-1; TRBD1 matches 7 bases. The germline V gene encodes CDR1 SGHTA and CDR2 FQGNSA. V dropped 1 base and J dropped 4; count of bases not matched to a gene: 3. The CDR3 totals 14 residues.

The CDR3 region has the DNA TGCAGCGTTCGGACTAGCGGGAGTGGCACCGGGGAGCTGTTTTTT. Its protein product is CSVRTSGSGTGELFF. This chain joins TRBV29-1 and TRBJ2-2, with 13 bases identical to TRBD2. V gave up 5 bases and J gave up 4 bases; unmatched junction bases: 4. This CDR3 has 15 amino acids. CDR1 and CDR2 (germline): SQVTM, ANQGSEA.

V usage is TRBV29-1 and J usage is TRBJ2-1; 8 bases are a match to TRBD2. The length of the CDR3 is 15 residues. Germline CDR1 and CDR2: SQVTM and ANQGSEA. V lost 0 bases, J lost 2 bases, and 3 bases stayed unmatched. As DNA, the CDR3 is TGCAGCGTTGAAGAGCCGACTAGCGCCTACAATGAGCAGTTCTTC. Translated: CSVEEPTSAYNEQFF.

This chain's CDR3 is CATSDLQGPAVTDTQYF. The CDR3 DNA reads as TGTGCCACCAGTGATTTGCAGGGCCCGGCCGTCACAGATACGCAGTATTTT. This rearrangement joins TRBV24-1 to TRBJ2-3; the D gene is possibly TRBD1 (5 bases). The CDR3 is 17 residues long. Trimming stripped 0 bases from V and 2 bases from J, with 14 bases between. CDR1 is KGHDR and CDR2 is SFDVKD in the germline V gene.

The chain employs TRBV5-1 and TRBJ1-2, with 8 bases aligning to TRBD1. The ends lost 4 bases at V and 8 bases at J; junction bases unmatched: 7. The germline V gene encodes CDR1 SGHRS and CDR2 YFSETQ. The CDR3 loop spans 13 amino acids. The CDR3: CASSPGGSRGYTF. The CDR3, as DNA: TGCGCCAGCAGCCCAGGGGGCTCGCGAGGCTACACCTTC.

The rearrangement links TRBV14 to TRBJ1-2; TRBD1 agrees at 11 bases. This CDR3 spans 17 amino acids. V gave up 4 bases and J gave up 3 bases; unmatched junction bases: 10. The germline V gene encodes CDR1 SGHDN and CDR2 FVKESK. CDR3 sequence reads: CASSLRISGQGDYGYTF. As DNA, the CDR3 is TGTGCCAGCAGCCTAAGAATTTCGGGACAGGGGGACTATGGCTACACCTTC.

This chain uses TRBV2 with TRBJ2-7, with D uncertain. There are 12 residues in the CDR3. CDR1 is SNHLY, CDR2 FYNNEI, per germline. V was trimmed by 7 bases and J by 1 base, leaving 8 bases between them. In DNA form, the CDR3 reads TGTGCCAGCACGAGGCAGTCCTACGAGCAGTACTTC. It specifies CASTRQSYEQYF.

This chain links TRBV27 with TRBJ2-7, with D perhaps TRBD1 (5 bases). Trimming shortened V by 10 bases and J by 4 bases, and 20 bases separated the two germline ends. The CDR3 totals 14 residues. Germline CDR1 and CDR2: MNHEY and SMNVEV (reference sequence). Here the CDR3 DNA reads TGTGCCACCGCCCCCGGATTTGGGGCTTACGAGCAGTACTTC. Translation gives CATAPGFGAYEQYF.

The rearrangement joins TRBV9 to TRBJ1-6; D possibly corresponds to TRBD1 (6 bases). The CDR3 has 15 residues. The germline V and J ends were trimmed by 2 bases and 5 bases, with 11 bases remaining between them. Germline CDR1 is SGDLS and CDR2 is YYNGEE. The CDR3: CASSVGGAHNSPLHF. The CDR3 DNA is TGTGCCAGCAGCGTTGGGGGGGCCCATAATTCACCCCTCCACTTT.

The chain joins TRBV27 to TRBJ1-5; TRBD1 is a possible D gene (5 bases). CDR1 and CDR2 from the germline V gene are MNHEY and SMNVEV (reference sequence). V lost 4 bases to trimming and J lost 4 bases, with 17 bases between them. The CDR3 has 16 amino acids. DNA for the CDR3: TGTGCCAGCAGTTACAAGGGGCCATATACAAATCAGCCCCAGCATTTT. Its protein is CASSYKGPYTNQPQHF.

The chain combines TRBV7-9 with TRBJ2-3; no reliable D call. The CDR3 totals 14 residues. Germline lookup yields CDR1 SEHNR and CDR2 FQNEAQ (reference sequence). V lost 4 bases, J lost 4 bases, and 12 bases lay in between. The chain's CDR3 is CASSSMLVADTQYF. CDR3 DNA sequence: TGTGCCAGCAGCTCTATGTTGGTGGCAGATACGCAGTATTTT.

The CDR3 DNA follows: TGTGCCAGCGCTTACAGGGGGGATCAATATGGCTACACCTTC. This translates into CASAYRGDQYGYTF. This chain links TRBV28 with TRBJ1-2, with 8 bases that match TRBD1. The J segment lost 5 bases and the V segment lost 8 bases, leaving 10 bases of the junction unmatched. CDR1 and CDR2 from the germline V gene are MDHEN and SYDVKM. This CDR3 contains 14 residues.